The present T cell receptor (beta chain) was sequenced within a study of T cell repertoires in cytomegalovirus infection. Across the whole study: Indications came from public TCR beta signatures; they pointed to CMV infection and to a matching HLA type.

Trimming cost V 4 bases and J 1 base; bases outside gene matches: 10. CDR1 and CDR2 from the germline V gene are SNHLY and FYNNEI. This CDR3 is built from 18 residues. Using its own MiXCR run on the reads, TCRdb lists one record per CDR3 protein. This table has about 600,000 distinct CDR3 sequences, roughly 26% appearing once. Comment on this clonotype: No antigen is known for it.

Points from the study as a whole: Dominating the ex vivo response were HLA-C-restricted CMV-specific TCR beta clonotypes. Individuals carrying CMV plus the relevant HLA were identified by cumulative frequency of public TCR beta families.

Sequencing was done on a sample of CD8+ T cells from PBMCs. The sequence came from a human donor in good health (CMV status not recorded). Some clones in this sample may be carry-over from other donors' samples. The V and J genes are TRBV2 and TRBJ2-5, with 12 bases aligning to TRBD2. The CDR3 spells CASSAKRLAGDPQETQYF. In nucleotides, the CDR3 is TGTGCCAGCAGTGCTAAGCGACTAGCGGGGGACCCCCAAGAGACCCAGTACTTC.